This T cell receptor (beta chain) comes out of a study of vaccination effects on CD4 cells after COVID-19. Looking at the study overall: Following the second dose by a median of 72 days, the post-vaccine samples were obtained.

Antigen-specific CD4+ T cell clonotypes were called by their expansion after viral peptide-pool culture in ViraFEST. With roughly nine days of culture completed, CD4+ T cells were isolated. Two doses of either BNT162b2 or mRNA-1273 were given to each participant. Each vaccine recipient was nucleocapsid antibody negative and had no prior SARS-CoV-2 infection. Cultures had half their medium replaced with IL-2 medium on days 3 and 7. As concerns this clone: Its antigen remains unidentified.

Sequencing used immunoSEQ multiplex PCR; TCRdb keeps in-frame clones, though not all of them. The sample lists around 69,000 clones, around two thirds occurring once. The V end lost 8 bases, the J end lost 4 bases, and 18 bases lay between the germline ends. The length of the CDR3 is 15 residues. Germline V CDR1 and CDR2: MGHRA, YSYEKL. General study results and limits: Researchers report that only 1 of 255 vaccine-induced clones in healthy vaccinees cross-reacted with common cold coronaviruses.

The chain couples TRBV4-1 to TRBJ1-5, with D unresolved. This specimen was CD4+ T cells from PBMCs cultured with HCoV-229E spike peptides, taken after COVID-19 vaccination. The receptor comes from a human donor who received a COVID-19 vaccine. As DNA, the CDR3 is TGCGCCAGCTCCCCACTCGGGCTTCCGAATCAGCCCCAGCATTTT. Amino acids: CASSPLGLPNQPQHF.